This is a list of T cell receptor beta chains from one sample in a study of shared clonotypes between healthy human individuals. Sequencing was performed with immunoSEQ multiplex PCR; in TCRdb, only in-frame clones are kept and a portion is missing. Among nearly 750,000 clones listed, 72% were seen once. The sequencing input was memory CD4+ T cells sorted from blood. The source is a woman between 25 and 40 years old in good health. CDR3s include the opening cysteine and the closing phenylalanine or tryptophan. D genes are given only for firm matches.

CDR3 protein | J gene | D gene | V gene
CASSLAETGNYEQYF | TRBJ2-7 | NA | TRBV5-5
CATSPRGDPGNTIYF | TRBJ1-3 | NA | TRBV15
CASRIDRNEKLFF | TRBJ1-4 | NA | TRBV2
CASSLAILAGGFADTQYF | TRBJ2-3 | TRBD2 | TRBV5-5
CASSRSVDRQETQYF | TRBJ2-5 | NA | TRBV5-4
CASSFERETQYF | TRBJ2-5 | NA | TRBV5-3
CASSPIGTSGTGELFF | TRBJ2-2 | TRBD2 | TRBV18
CASSSKPGPGYEQFF | TRBJ2-1 | NA | TRBV11-2
CASSPERGGHETQYF | TRBJ2-5 | TRBD2 | TRBV5-1
CASSGRRLNTEAFF | TRBJ1-1 | NA | TRBV2
CASCRRPGNTEAFF | TRBJ1-1 | NA | TRBV5-1
CASSKPGQGNYGYTF | TRBJ1-2 | TRBD1 | TRBV19
CASPRGPNYEQYF | TRBJ2-7 | NA | TRBV21-1
CASSLLGTSGRRRETQYF | TRBJ2-5 | TRBD2 | TRBV5-6
CASSPPGRGGNYEQYF | TRBJ2-7 | NA | TRBV18
CASRVNYEQYF | TRBJ2-7 | NA | TRBV28
CAISDSTGADYGYTF | TRBJ1-2 | TRBD1 | TRBV10-3
CASSLDTSGVYEQYF | TRBJ2-7 | TRBD2 | TRBV5-1
CASSRGQGLEQFF | TRBJ2-1 | TRBD1 | TRBV7-2
CASSQEQAGGRETQYF | TRBJ2-5 | TRBD2 | TRBV4-1
CASSSGTGSIPEAFF | TRBJ1-1 | TRBD1 | TRBV19
CASSPLGIGPEKLFF | TRBJ1-4 | NA | TRBV18
CASSYSGWGSEKLFF | TRBJ1-4 | NA | TRBV6-6
CASRGLQGAKNIQYF | TRBJ2-4 | NA | TRBV11-2
CASSLDSLRTTGELFF | TRBJ2-2 | NA | TRBV11-3
CAWRPLGGPYNSPLHF | TRBJ1-6 | NA | TRBV30
CASSMTGSSYEQYF | TRBJ2-7 | NA | TRBV19
CASSLLLGSGQPQHF | TRBJ1-5 | NA | TRBV27
CASSVDGADGNTIYF | TRBJ1-3 | NA | TRBV6-6
CASSQDTRLAGEETQYF | TRBJ2-5 | TRBD2 | TRBV4-1